This TCR beta chain was identified in a study of vaccination effects on CD4 cells after COVID-19. Assay: immunoSEQ multiplex PCR; the TCRdb copy retains only in-frame clones and omits some. Of 9,500 to 13,000 clones listed, less than 80% are singletons. Antigen-specific CD4+ T cells expanded by the ViraFEST assay with viral peptide pools were then sequenced. Cells that had been cultured for roughly ten days were the source of isolated CD4+ T cells. Cultures had half their medium replaced with IL-2 medium on days 3 and 7. Overall study results and limits: Marked clonal contraction of both clone types appeared late after vaccination. Few convalescent patients and no early post-infection timepoints were included in the study.

About this clone itself: Its antigen remains unidentified.

Germline assignment: CDR1 LNHNV and CDR2 YYDKDF (reference sequence). This CDR3 comprises 13 residues. The clonotype comes from a human donor who received a COVID-19 vaccine. This material consisted of CD4+ T cells from PBMCs cultured with HCoV-229E spike peptides, taken before COVID-19 vaccination. V gene TRBV15 combines with J gene TRBJ1-1, with no clear D. This CDR3 reads CASAAWGKTEAFF. CDR3 DNA: TGTGCTTCGGCTGCGTGGGGAAAGACTGAAGCTTTCTTT.